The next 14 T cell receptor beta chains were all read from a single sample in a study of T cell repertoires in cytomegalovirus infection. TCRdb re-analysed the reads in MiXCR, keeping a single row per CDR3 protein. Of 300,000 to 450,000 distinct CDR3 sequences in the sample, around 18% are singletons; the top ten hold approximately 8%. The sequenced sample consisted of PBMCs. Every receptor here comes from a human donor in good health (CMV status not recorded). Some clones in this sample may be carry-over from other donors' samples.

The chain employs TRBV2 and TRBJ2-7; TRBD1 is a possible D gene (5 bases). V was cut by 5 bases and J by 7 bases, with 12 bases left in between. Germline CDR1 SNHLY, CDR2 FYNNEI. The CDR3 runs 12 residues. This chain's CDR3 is CASSRTLEEQYF. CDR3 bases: TGTGCCAGCAGTCGGACACTGGAAGAGCAGTACTTC.

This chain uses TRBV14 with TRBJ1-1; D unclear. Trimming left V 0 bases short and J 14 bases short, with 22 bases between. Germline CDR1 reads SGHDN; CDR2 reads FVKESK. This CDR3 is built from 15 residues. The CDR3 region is CASSQDLSRAGTIFF. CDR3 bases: TGTGCCAGCAGCCAAGATCTCAGTAGGGCCGGTACAATCTTCTTT.

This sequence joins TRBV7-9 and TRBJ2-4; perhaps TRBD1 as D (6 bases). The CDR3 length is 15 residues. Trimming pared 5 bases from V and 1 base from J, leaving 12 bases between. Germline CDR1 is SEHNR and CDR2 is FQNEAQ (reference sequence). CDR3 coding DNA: TGTGCCAGCAGCGCGGTGGGGGCGGCCAAAAACATTCAGTACTTC. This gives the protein CASSAVGAAKNIQYF.

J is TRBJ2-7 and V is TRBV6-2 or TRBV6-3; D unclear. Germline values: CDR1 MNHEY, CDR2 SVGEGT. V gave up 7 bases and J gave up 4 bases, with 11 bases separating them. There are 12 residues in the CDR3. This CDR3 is CASTDAPYEQYF. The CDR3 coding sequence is TGTGCCAGCACCGACGCCCCTTACGAGCAGTACTTC.

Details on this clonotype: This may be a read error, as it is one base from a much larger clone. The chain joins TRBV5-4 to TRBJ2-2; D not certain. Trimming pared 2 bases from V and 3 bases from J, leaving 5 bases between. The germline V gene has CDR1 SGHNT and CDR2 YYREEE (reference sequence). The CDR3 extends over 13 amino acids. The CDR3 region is CASSFTDTGELFF. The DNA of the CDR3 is TGTGCCAGCAGCTTCACCGACACCGGGGAGCTGTTTTTT.

CDR3 amino acids: CASSVGRELFF. The CDR3 DNA is TGTGCCAGCAGTGTGGGAAGGGAGCTGTTTTTT. The chain has TRBV6-1 and TRBJ2-2; D remains ambiguous. V was cut by 4 bases and J by 9 bases, with 6 bases left in between. This CDR3 has 11 residues. Germline values: CDR1 MNHNS, CDR2 SASEGT.

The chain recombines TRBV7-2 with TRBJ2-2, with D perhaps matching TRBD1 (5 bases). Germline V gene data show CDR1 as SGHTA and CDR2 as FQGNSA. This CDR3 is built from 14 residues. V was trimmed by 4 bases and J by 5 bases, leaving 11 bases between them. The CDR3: CASSSHRLTGELFF. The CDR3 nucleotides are TGTGCCAGCAGCTCCCACAGGTTAACCGGGGAGCTGTTTTTT.

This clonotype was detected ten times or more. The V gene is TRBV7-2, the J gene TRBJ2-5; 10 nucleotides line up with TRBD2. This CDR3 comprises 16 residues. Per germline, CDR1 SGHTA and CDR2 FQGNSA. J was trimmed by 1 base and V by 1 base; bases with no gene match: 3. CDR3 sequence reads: CASSLGPSGSQETQYF. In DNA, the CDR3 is TGTGCCAGCAGCTTAGGCCCTAGCGGGAGCCAAGAGACCCAGTACTTC.

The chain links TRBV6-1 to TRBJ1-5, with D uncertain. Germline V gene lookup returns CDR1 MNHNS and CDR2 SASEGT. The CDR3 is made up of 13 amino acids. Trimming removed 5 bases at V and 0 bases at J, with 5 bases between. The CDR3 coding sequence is TGTGCCAGCAGTTATAATAGCAATCAGCCCCAGCATTTT. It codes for CASSYNSNQPQHF.

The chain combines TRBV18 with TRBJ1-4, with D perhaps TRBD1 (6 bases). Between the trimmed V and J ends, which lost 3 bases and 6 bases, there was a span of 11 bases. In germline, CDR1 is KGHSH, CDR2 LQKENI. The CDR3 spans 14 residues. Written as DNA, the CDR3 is TGTGCCAGCTCACCTGGACAGCGGTATGAAAAACTGTTTTTT. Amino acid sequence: CASSPGQRYEKLFF.

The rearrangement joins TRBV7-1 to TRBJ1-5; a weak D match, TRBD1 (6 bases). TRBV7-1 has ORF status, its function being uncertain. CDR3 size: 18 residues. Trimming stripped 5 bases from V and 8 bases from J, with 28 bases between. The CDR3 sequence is CASSRLYRVTLIPEPQHF. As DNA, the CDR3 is TGTGCCAGCAGCCGGCTGTACAGGGTCACCCTTATACCCGAGCCCCAGCATTTT.

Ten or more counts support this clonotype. CDR3 nucleotides: TGTGCCAGCAGCTCATACAGGGAGAACACTGAAGCTTTCTTT. This encodes CASSSYRENTEAFF. The chain recombines TRBV11-2 with TRBJ1-1, with D possibly TRBD1 on 6 matching bases. Trimming removed 4 bases at V and 1 base at J, with 10 bases between. Germline loops: CDR1 SGHAT, CDR2 FQNNGV. The CDR3 runs to 14 residues.

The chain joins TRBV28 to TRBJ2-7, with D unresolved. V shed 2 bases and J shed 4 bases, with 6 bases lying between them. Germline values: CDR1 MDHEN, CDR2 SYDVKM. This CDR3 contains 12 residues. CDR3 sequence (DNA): TGTGCCAGCAGTTTAAAGGGATACGAGCAGTACTTC. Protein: CASSLKGYEQYF.

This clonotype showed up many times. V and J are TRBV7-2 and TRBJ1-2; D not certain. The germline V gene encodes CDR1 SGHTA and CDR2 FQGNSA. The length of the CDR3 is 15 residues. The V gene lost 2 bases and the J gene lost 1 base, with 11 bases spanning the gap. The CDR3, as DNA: TGTGCCAGCAGCTTATCGACGGCCCTTAACTATGGCTACACCTTC. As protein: CASSLSTALNYGYTF.